These 23 T cell receptor beta chains were sequenced from one sample in a study of technical replicates of blood from several donors. Assay: immunoSEQ multiplex PCR; the TCRdb copy retains only in-frame clones and omits some. The table shows roughly 85,000 clones, with 94% occurring only once. Input material: T cells isolated from PBMCs. These receptors were taken from a human donor in good health.

The rearrangement uses TRBV5-4 and TRBJ2-1, with 9 positions matching TRBD1. With 2 bases clipped from V and 7 bases from J, the junction kept 7 bases outside the gene matches. This CDR3 is built from 15 residues. Germline assignment: CDR1 SGHNT and CDR2 YYREEE (reference sequence). CDR3 sequence: CASSFTGTGRNEQFF. The CDR3 nucleotides read TGTGCCAGCAGCTTCACCGGGACAGGGAGGAATGAGCAGTTCTTC.

This chain's CDR3 is CAISVGDIYEAFF. The CDR3 coding sequence is TGTGCCATCAGTGTAGGGGACATATATGAAGCTTTCTTT. The chain joins TRBV10-3 to TRBJ1-1, with a weak D call TRBD1 (6 bases). The CDR3 is made up of 13 amino acids. Germline lookup yields CDR1 ENHRY and CDR2 SYGVKD. Trimming pared 4 bases from V and 7 bases from J, leaving 13 bases between.

This chain connects TRBV15 to TRBJ2-3; 8 bases line up with TRBD2. Germline assignment: CDR1 LNHNV and CDR2 YYDKDF (reference sequence). This CDR3 is built from 15 residues. After removal of 3 bases from V and 4 bases from J, the junction contained 6 bases not matched to a gene. CDR3 protein: CATSRGSGGPDTQYF. The CDR3, as DNA: TGTGCCACCAGCAGGGGAAGCGGGGGACCAGATACGCAGTATTTT.

The CDR3 sequence is CASSRLEGYQPQHF. The CDR3 DNA is TGTGCCAGCAGCCGACTAGAGGGGTATCAGCCCCAGCATTTT. The J gene is TRBJ1-5, the V gene TRBV2, with D possibly being TRBD1 (5 bases). Trimming pared 6 bases from V and 5 bases from J, leaving 14 bases between. The V gene's germline CDR1 is SNHLY and CDR2 FYNNEI. This CDR3 region has 14 residues.

V usage is TRBV27 and J usage is TRBJ1-2; the D gene is possibly TRBD1 (5 bases). CDR1 and CDR2 from the germline V gene are MNHEY and SMNVEV (reference sequence). V lost 4 bases to trimming and J lost 5 bases, with 17 bases between them. CDR3 length: 15 residues. CDR3 DNA: TGTGCCAGCAGTTCCTCCGCTCGGCGGGGGTATGGCTACACCTTC. As protein: CASSSSARRGYGYTF.

As concerns this clone: Distinct nucleotide sequences in the sample also encode this CDR3. This chain links TRBV19 with TRBJ2-1; possible D gene TRBD1, 6 bases. Germline V CDR1 and CDR2: LNHDA, SQIVND (reference sequence). This CDR3 is built from 11 residues. Trimming took 4 bases from V and 9 from J, leaving 7 bases between them. The CDR3 protein is CASSRGLEQFF. Here the CDR3 DNA reads TGTGCCAGTAGTAGGGGGCTTGAGCAGTTCTTC. Looking up the rest from reference TRBV19 and TRBJ2-1 gives the full variable domain: DGGITQSPKYLFRKEGQNVTLSCEQNLNHDAMYWYRQDPGQGLRLIYYSQIVNDFQKGDIAEGYSVSREKKESFPLTVTSAQKNPTAFYLCASSRGLEQFFGPGTRLTVL.

The DNA for the CDR3 is TGTGCCAGCAGCTTGGTGGCGGCTAGCACAGATACGCAGTATTTT. It codes for CASSLVAASTDTQYF. This chain links TRBV5-5 with TRBJ2-3, with D unresolved. Germline loops: CDR1 SGHKS, CDR2 YYEKEE (reference sequence). Trimming removed 0 bases from V and 0 bases from J, with 8 bases in between. This CDR3 region has 15 residues.

This CDR3 is CASSLGTGWGSGANVLTF. CDR3 bases: TGCGCCAGCAGCCTGGGGACAGGTTGGGGATCTGGGGCCAACGTCCTGACTTTC. V usage is TRBV5-1 and J usage is TRBJ2-6; 8 bases match TRBD1. This CDR3 region has 18 residues. Per germline, CDR1 SGHRS and CDR2 YFSETQ. The V and J ends lost 4 bases and 1 base, in that order; junction bases with no gene match: 10.

The chain links TRBV19 to TRBJ2-4, with 9 bases fitting TRBD1. V lost 4 bases and J lost 4; bases outside the gene matches: 8. The CDR3 contains 16 residues. Germline-derived CDR1 and CDR2 are LNHDA and SQIVND (reference sequence). CDR3 nucleotide sequence: TGTGCCAGTAGTACAATCTTACAGGGGGCAAAAAACATTCAGTACTTC. This codes for CASSTILQGAKNIQYF.

The chain combines TRBV7-8 with TRBJ2-1; 12 positions match TRBD2. V shed 6 bases, J shed 0 bases, and the junction held 3 bases outside the gene matches. CDR3 length: 16 residues. Germline CDR1 is SGHVS and CDR2 is FQNEAQ. CDR3 amino acids: CASRTSGGTSYNEQFF. For the CDR3, the DNA is TGTGCCAGCAGGACTAGCGGGGGAACCTCCTACAATGAGCAGTTCTTC. The whole variable domain, remainder taken from reference TRBV7-8 and TRBJ2-1, is GAGVSQSPRYKVAKRGQDVALRCDPISGHVSLFWYQQALGQGPEFLTYFQNEAQLDKSGLPSDRFFAERPEGSVSTLKIQRTQQEDSAVYLCASRTSGGTSYNEQFFGPGTRLTVL.

This clone was recorded once. V gene TRBV7-9 combines with J gene TRBJ2-5, with 9 bases lining up with TRBD2. Germline V lookup: CDR1 SEHNR, CDR2 FQNEAQ (reference sequence). Trimming took 5 bases from V and 2 from J; bases not matched to a gene: 15. CDR3 length: 18 residues. CDR3: CASSKPIVAGAGQETQYF. In DNA form, the CDR3 reads TGTGCCAGCAGCAAGCCCATAGTAGCGGGAGCTGGGCAAGAGACCCAGTACTTC.

This clone was seen just once. The chain is built from TRBV5-1 and TRBJ2-7, with 9 bases identical to TRBD1. The germline gives CDR1 SGHRS, CDR2 YFSETQ. Losses at the gene ends were 0 bases for V and 5 bases for J; bases not matched to a gene: 12. The length of the CDR3 is 17 residues. The CDR3 protein is CASSLGGGGTGRHEQYF. The CDR3 nucleotides read TGCGCCAGCAGCTTGGGGGGGGGCGGGACAGGGAGACACGAGCAGTACTTC.

The V and J genes are TRBV5-1 and TRBJ2-6; D is unclear. V lost 0 bases to trimming and J lost 2 bases, with 9 bases between them. CDR3 length: 16 amino acids. The germline CDR1 and CDR2 sequences are SGHRS and YFSETQ. CDR3 sequence (DNA): TGCGCCAGCAGCTTGGCCCTAGGCCCTGGGGCCAACGTCCTGACTTTC. Its translation is CASSLALGPGANVLTF.

The chain links TRBV5-1 to TRBJ1-1, with 10 positions matching TRBD1. Germline assignment: CDR1 SGHRS and CDR2 YFSETQ. J lost 0 bases, V lost 7 bases, and 6 bases had no gene match. This CDR3 has 15 residues. This chain's CDR3 is CASGGQGMMNTEAFF. CDR3 sequence (DNA): TGCGCCAGCGGGGGACAGGGGATGATGAACACTGAAGCTTTCTTT.

With respect to this clone: Distinct nucleotide sequences in the sample also encode this CDR3. Here the CDR3 DNA reads TGTGCCAGCAGCGTAGGGGACAGCTACGAGCAGTACTTC. This translates into CASSVGDSYEQYF. The genes are TRBV9 and TRBJ2-7, with 7 bases matching TRBD1. The CDR3 consists of 13 residues. V shed 0 bases, J shed 3 bases, and the junction held 0 bases outside the gene matches. CDR1 is SGDLS and CDR2 is YYNGEE in the germline V gene. The variable domain in full, completed from reference TRBV9 and TRBJ2-7, reads DSGVTQTPKHLITATGQRVTLRCSPRSGDLSVYWYQQSLDQGLQFLIQYYNGEERAKGNILERFSAQQFPDLHSELNLSSLELGDSALYFCASSVGDSYEQYFGPGTRLTVT.

The rearrangement uses TRBV7-8 and TRBJ2-2; maybe TRBD2 (6 bases). Germline loops: CDR1 SGHVS, CDR2 FQNEAQ. The CDR3 covers 15 residues. V lost 3 bases and J lost 0, with 8 bases in between. CDR3 nucleotide sequence: TGTGCCAGCAGCTTTTTAGCGGCGAACACCGGGGAGCTGTTTTTT. Translated, it gives CASSFLAANTGELFF. Drawing the rest from reference TRBV7-8 and TRBJ2-2, the complete variable domain is GAGVSQSPRYKVAKRGQDVALRCDPISGHVSLFWYQQALGQGPEFLTYFQNEAQLDKSGLPSDRFFAERPEGSVSTLKIQRTQQEDSAVYLCASSFLAANTGELFFGEGSRLTVL.

The chain uses TRBV4-2 and TRBJ1-5; 8 positions agree with TRBD1. Germline-derived CDR1 and CDR2 are LGHNA and YNFKEQ. This CDR3 region has 19 residues. J gave up 4 bases and V 0 bases, and 14 bases lay outside the gene matches. The CDR3 nucleotides read TGTGCCAGCAGCCAAGATCTGGTGGACCGGTGGACAGGGAATCAGCCCCAGCATTTT. Translation: CASSQDLVDRWTGNQPQHF.

This clone showed up just once. The V gene is TRBV4-1, the J gene TRBJ2-5, with 9 positions matching TRBD2. The J segment lost 7 bases and the V segment lost 3 bases, leaving 12 bases of the junction unmatched. CDR1 MGHRA and CDR2 YSYEKL come from the germline V gene. The CDR3 covers 16 residues. The DNA for the CDR3 is TGCGCCAGCAGCCAGCCGGGACTAGCACTCCCGGGGACCCAGTACTTC. Amino acid sequence: CASSQPGLALPGTQYF.

The rearrangement uses TRBV7-9 and TRBJ1-2; 9 nucleotides match TRBD1. The germline V gene has CDR1 SEHNR and CDR2 FQNEAQ (reference sequence). V lost 2 bases, J lost 5 bases, and 6 bases stayed unmatched. This CDR3 has 15 amino acids. The CDR3 here is CASSLTWTGEYGYTF. CDR3 sequence (DNA): TGTGCCAGCAGCTTAACCTGGACAGGGGAATATGGCTACACCTTC. Together with reference TRBV7-9 and TRBJ1-2, the CDR3 gives the full variable domain: DTGVSQNPRHKITKRGQNVTFRCDPISEHNRLYWYRQTLGQGPEFLTYFQNEAQLEKSRLLSDRFSAERPKGSFSTLEIQRTEQGDSAMYLCASSLTWTGEYGYTFGSGTRLTVV.

This clone was seen once. V and J are TRBV29-1 and TRBJ2-7; D may be TRBD1 (6 bases). The CDR3 is made up of 12 amino acids. The germline V gene encodes CDR1 SQVTM and CDR2 ANQGSEA. V lost 5 bases, J lost 3 bases, and 11 bases lay in between. The DNA of the CDR3 is TGCAGCGTTTCGACAGGCCACTACGAGCAGTACTTC. Its translation is CSVSTGHYEQYF.

The V call is TRBV6-6, the J call TRBJ2-3; maybe TRBD2 (5 bases). Trimming removed 2 bases at V and 5 bases at J, with 8 bases between. Germline V lookup: CDR1 MNHNY, CDR2 SVGAGI (reference sequence). CDR3 size: 13 residues. CDR3 nucleotide sequence: TGTGCCAGCAGTTACAATGAGGGAGATACGCAGTATTTT. Translation: CASSYNEGDTQYF.

The J gene is TRBJ1-4, the V gene TRBV7-6; 7 bases agree with TRBD1. V trimming: 5 bases; J trimming: 7 bases; junction bases outside the gene matches: 13. CDR3 length: 16 amino acids. Germline CDR1 is SGHVS and CDR2 is FNYEAQ. The CDR3 coding sequence is TGTGCCAGCAGCGATCCCCTCAGACAGGGAGGTGAAAAACTGTTTTTT. This codes for CASSDPLRQGGEKLFF.

J is TRBJ2-7 and V is TRBV11-2, with 8 bases identical to TRBD1. Germline V gene lookup returns CDR1 SGHAT and CDR2 FQNNGV. The junction had 7 bases not matched to a gene; V was cut back by 4 bases and J by 5 bases. The CDR3 loop spans 14 amino acids. The CDR3 region is CASSWGQALNEQYF. In DNA, the CDR3 is TGTGCCAGCAGCTGGGGACAGGCTCTGAACGAGCAGTACTTC. Full variable domain (missing parts from reference TRBV11-2 and TRBJ2-7): EAGVAQSPRYKIIEKRQSVAFWCNPISGHATLYWYQQILGQGPKLLIQFQNNGVVDDSQLPKDRFSAERLKGVDSTLKIQPAKLEDSAVYLCASSWGQALNEQYFGPGTRLTVT.